This TCR beta chain was identified in a study of T cell clones after liver transplantation. The data were produced by immunoSEQ multiplex PCR, yet TCRdb's version contains in-frame clones alone and is incomplete. The sample contains some 60,000 clones, 70% to 80% of which appear only once. The ends lost 6 bases at V and 8 bases at J; junction bases unmatched: 10. The CDR3 length is 14 residues. Germline CDR1 is MDHEN and CDR2 is SYDVKM. V is TRBV28 and J is TRBJ1-2; TRBD1 matches at 9 bases. Sequenced here: CD4+ T cells from blood, sampled before liver transplant. The TCR sequence derives from a human donor who received a liver transplant. In DNA form, the CDR3 reads TGTGCCAGCAGCTCCGGGACAGGGTGGCGGGGCTACACCTTC. Translating it yields CASSSGTGWRGYTF.